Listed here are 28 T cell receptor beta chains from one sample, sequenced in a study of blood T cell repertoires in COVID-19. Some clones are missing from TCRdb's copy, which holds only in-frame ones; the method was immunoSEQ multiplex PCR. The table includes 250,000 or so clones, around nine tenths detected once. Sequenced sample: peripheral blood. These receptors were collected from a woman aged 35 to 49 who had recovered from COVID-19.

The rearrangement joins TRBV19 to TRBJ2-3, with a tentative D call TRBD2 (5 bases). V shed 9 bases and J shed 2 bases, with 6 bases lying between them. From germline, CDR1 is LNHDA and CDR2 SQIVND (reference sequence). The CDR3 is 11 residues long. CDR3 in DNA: TGTGCCAGCGGACTCACAGATACGCAGTATTTT. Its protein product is CASGLTDTQYF.

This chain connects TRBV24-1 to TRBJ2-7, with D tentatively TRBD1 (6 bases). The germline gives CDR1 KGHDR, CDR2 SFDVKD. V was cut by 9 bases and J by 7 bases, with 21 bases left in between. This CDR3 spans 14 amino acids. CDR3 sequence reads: CATSETGTRGEQYF. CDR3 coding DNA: TGTGCCACCTCCGAAACCGGGACGAGGGGGGAGCAGTACTTC.

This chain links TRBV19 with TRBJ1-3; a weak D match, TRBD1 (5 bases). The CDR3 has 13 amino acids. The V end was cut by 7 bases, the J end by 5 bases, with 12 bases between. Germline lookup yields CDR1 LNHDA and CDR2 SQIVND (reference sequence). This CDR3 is CASIGGIRNTIYF. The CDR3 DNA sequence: TGTGCCAGTATCGGGGGGATTCGAAACACCATATATTTT.

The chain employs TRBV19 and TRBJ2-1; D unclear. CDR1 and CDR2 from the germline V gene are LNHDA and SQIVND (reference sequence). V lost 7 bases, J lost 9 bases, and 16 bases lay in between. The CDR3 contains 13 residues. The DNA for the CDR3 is TGTGCCAGTACCACCTCCCGTAGAGGTGAGCAGTTCTTC. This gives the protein CASTTSRRGEQFF.

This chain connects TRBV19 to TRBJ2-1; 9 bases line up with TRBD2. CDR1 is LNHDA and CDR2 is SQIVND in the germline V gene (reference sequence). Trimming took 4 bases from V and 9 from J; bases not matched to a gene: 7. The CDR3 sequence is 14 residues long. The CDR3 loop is CASSSGRAESEQFF. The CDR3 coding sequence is TGTGCCAGTAGTAGCGGGAGGGCCGAAAGTGAGCAGTTCTTC.

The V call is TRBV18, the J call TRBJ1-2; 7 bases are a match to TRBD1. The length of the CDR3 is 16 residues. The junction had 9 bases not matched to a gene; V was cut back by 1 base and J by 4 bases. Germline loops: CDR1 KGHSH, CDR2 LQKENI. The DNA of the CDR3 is TGTGCCAGCTCACCACTCGCCCCAAGACAGGGCTATGGCTACACCTTC. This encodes CASSPLAPRQGYGYTF.

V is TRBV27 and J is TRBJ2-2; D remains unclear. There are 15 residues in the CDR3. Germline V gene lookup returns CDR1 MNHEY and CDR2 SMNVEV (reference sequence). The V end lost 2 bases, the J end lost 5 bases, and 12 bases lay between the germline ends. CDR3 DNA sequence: TGTGCCAGCAGTTTAGTCACCTCGAGGACCGGGGAGCTGTTTTTT. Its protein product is CASSLVTSRTGELFF.

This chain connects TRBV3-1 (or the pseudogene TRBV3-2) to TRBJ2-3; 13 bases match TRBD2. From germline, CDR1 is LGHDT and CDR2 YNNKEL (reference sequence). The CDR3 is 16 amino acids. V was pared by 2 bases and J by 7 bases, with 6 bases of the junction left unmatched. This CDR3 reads CASSQYRTSGSYTQYF. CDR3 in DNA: TGTGCCAGCAGCCAATACCGGACTAGCGGGAGTTATACGCAGTATTTT.

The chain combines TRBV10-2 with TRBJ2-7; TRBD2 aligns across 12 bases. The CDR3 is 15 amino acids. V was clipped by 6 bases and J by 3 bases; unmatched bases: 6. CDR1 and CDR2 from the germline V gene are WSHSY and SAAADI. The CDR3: CASSSSGRADYEQYF. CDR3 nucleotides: TGCGCCAGCAGCTCTAGCGGGAGGGCGGACTACGAGCAGTACTTC.

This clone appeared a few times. In nucleotides, the CDR3 is TGTGCCACCGGTGGTAACACTGAAGCTTTCTTT. Its translation is CATGGNTEAFF. The rearrangement links TRBV2 to TRBJ1-1; D gene uncertain. Deletions cut 10 bases from V and 2 bases from J, with 8 bases between. The CDR3 has 11 residues. The germline CDR1 and CDR2 sequences are SNHLY and FYNNEI.

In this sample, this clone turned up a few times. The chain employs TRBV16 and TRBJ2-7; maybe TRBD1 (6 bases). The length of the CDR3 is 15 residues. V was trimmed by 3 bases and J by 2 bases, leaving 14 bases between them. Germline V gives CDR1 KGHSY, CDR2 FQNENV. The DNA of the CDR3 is TGTGCCAGCAGCCACCCCAGGGGCCCACCCTACGAGCAGTACTTC. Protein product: CASSHPRGPPYEQYF.

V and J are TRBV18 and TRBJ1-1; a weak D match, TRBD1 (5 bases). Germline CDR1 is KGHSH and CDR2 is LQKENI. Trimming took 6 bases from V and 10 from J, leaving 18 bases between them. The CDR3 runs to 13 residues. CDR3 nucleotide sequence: TGTGCCAGCTCCCCTACAGGCCGGGAGGGAGCTTTCTTT. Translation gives CASSPTGREGAFF.

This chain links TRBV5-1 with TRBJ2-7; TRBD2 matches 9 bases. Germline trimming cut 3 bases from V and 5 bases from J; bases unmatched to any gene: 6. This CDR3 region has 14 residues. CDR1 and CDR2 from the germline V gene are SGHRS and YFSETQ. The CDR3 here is CASSSGLALDEQYF. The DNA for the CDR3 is TGCGCCAGCAGCTCGGGACTAGCTCTTGACGAGCAGTACTTC.

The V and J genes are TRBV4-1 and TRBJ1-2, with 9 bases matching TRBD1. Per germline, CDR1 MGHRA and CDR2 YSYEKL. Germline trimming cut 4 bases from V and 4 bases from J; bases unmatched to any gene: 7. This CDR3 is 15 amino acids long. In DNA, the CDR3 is TGCGCCAGCAGCCCCTCTAGGACAGGGGCCTATGGCTACACCTTC. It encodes CASSPSRTGAYGYTF.

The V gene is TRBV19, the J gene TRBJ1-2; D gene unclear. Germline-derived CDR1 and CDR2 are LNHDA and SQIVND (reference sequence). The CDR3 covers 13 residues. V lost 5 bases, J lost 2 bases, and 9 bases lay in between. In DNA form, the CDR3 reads TGTGCCAGTAGTTGGGCCGTCAACTATGGCTACACCTTC. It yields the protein CASSWAVNYGYTF.

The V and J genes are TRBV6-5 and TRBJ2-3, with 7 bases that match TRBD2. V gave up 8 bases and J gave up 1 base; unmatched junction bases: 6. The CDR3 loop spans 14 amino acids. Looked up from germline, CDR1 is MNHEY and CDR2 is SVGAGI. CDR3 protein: CASGRGLRTDTQYF. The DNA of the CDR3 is TGTGCCAGCGGGAGGGGACTACGCACAGATACGCAGTATTTT.

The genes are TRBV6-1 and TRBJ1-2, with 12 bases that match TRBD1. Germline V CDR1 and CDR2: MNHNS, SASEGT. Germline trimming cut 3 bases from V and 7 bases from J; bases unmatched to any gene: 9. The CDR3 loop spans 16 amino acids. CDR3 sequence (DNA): TGTGCCAGCAGTGAGGGCGGGACAGGGGGCTTCCGTGGCTACACCTTC. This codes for CASSEGGTGGFRGYTF.

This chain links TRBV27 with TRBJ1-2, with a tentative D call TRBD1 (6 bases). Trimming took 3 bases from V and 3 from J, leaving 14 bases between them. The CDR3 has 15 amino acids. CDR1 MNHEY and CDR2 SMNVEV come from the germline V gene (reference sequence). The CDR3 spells CASSLTPGQDYGYTF. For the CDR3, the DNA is TGTGCCAGCAGTTTGACGCCGGGACAAGACTATGGCTACACCTTC.

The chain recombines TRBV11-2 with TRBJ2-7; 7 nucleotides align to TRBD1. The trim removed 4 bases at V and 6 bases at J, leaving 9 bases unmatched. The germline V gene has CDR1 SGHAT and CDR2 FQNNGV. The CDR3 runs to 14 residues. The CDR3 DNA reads TGTGCCAGCAGCTCACAGGGGTCGGTCGGCGAGCAGTACTTC. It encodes CASSSQGSVGEQYF. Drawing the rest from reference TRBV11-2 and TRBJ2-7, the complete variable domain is EAGVAQSPRYKIIEKRQSVAFWCNPISGHATLYWYQQILGQGPKLLIQFQNNGVVDDSQLPKDRFSAERLKGVDSTLKIQPAKLEDSAVYLCASSSQGSVGEQYFGPGTRLTVT.

The CDR3 DNA reads TGCGCCAGCAGCTTCAATCCGGGTTACGAGCAGTACTTC. It translates to CASSFNPGYEQYF. The chain uses TRBV5-1 and TRBJ2-7, with no clear D. V gave up 2 bases and J gave up 4 bases, with 10 bases separating them. Germline values: CDR1 SGHRS, CDR2 YFSETQ. The CDR3 spans 13 residues.

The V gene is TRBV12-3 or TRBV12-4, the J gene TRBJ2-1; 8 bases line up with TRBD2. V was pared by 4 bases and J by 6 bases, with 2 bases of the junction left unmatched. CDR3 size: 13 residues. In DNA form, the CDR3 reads TGTGCCAGCAGTTGGACTAGCCCCAATGAGCAGTTCTTC. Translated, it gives CASSWTSPNEQFF.

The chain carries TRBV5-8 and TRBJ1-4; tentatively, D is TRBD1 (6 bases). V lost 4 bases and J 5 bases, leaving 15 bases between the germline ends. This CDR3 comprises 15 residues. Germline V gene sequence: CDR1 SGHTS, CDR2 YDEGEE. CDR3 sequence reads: CASSLTGTLNEKLFF. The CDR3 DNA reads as TGTGCCAGCAGCCTGACAGGTACCCTCAATGAAAAACTGTTTTTT.

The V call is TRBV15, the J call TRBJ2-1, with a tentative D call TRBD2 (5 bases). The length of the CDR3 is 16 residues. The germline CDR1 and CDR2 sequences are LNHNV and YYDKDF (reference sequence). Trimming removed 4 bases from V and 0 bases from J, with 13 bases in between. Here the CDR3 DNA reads TGTGCCACCAGCAAGTCATCGGGGAGCTCCTACAATGAGCAGTTCTTC. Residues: CATSKSSGSSYNEQFF.

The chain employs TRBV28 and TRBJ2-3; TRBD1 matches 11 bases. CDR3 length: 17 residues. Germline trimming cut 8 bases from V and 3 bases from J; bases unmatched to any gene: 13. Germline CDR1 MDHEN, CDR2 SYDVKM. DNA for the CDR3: TGTGCCAGCGGATTACCCGGGACAGGGGGTAAAACAGATACGCAGTATTTT. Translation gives CASGLPGTGGKTDTQYF.

The CDR3: CASSDQGLVAEAFF. DNA for the CDR3: TGTGCCAGCAGTGACCAGGGCCTGGTTGCTGAAGCTTTCTTT. V gene TRBV6-1 combines with J gene TRBJ1-1, with D possibly matching TRBD1 (5 bases). The germline V and J ends were trimmed by 3 bases and 6 bases, with 14 bases remaining between them. The CDR3 contains 14 residues. Germline-derived CDR1 and CDR2 are MNHNS and SASEGT.

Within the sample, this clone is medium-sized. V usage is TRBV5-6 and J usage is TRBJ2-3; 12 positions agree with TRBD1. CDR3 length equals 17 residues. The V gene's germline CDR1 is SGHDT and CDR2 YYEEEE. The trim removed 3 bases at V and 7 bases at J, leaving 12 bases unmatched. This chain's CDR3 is CASSSVSLGQGANTQYF. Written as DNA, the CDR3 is TGTGCCAGCAGCTCCGTATCCCTGGGACAGGGGGCAAATACGCAGTATTTT.

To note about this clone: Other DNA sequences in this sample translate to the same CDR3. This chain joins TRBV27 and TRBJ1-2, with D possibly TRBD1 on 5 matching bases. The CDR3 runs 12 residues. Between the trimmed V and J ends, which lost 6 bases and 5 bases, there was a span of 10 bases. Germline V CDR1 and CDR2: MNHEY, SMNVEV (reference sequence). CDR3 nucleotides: TGTGCCAGCAGGACGGGGGGATATGGCTACACCTTC. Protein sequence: CASRTGGYGYTF.

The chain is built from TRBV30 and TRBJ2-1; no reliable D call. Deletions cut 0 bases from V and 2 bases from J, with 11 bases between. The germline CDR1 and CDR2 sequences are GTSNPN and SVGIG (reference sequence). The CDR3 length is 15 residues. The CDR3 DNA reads TGTGCCTGGAGTGTATTCGCGTCCGCCTACAATGAGCAGTTCTTC. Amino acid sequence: CAWSVFASAYNEQFF.